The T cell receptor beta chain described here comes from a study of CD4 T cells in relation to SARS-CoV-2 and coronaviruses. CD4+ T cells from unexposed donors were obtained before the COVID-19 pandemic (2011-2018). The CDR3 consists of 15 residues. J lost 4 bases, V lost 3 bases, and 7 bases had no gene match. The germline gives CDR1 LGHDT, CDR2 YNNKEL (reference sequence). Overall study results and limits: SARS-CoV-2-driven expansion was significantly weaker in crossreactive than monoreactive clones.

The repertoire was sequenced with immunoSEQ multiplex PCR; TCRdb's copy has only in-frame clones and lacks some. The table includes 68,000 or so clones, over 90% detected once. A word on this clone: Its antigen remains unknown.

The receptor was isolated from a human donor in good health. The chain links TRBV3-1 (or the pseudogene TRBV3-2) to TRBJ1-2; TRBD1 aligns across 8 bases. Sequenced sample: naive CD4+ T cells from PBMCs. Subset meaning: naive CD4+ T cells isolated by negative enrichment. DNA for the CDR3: TGTGCCAGCAGCCACCCACGACAGGGGAGCTATGGCTACACCTTC. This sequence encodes CASSHPRQGSYGYTF.